This is a list of T cell receptor beta chains from one sample in a study of tumor-infiltrating lymphocytes in primary liver carcinoma. TCRdb reprocessed the multiplex PCR reads with MiXCR, giving one entry per CDR3 protein. The sample has 90,000 to 100,000 distinct CDR3 sequences, about 70% seen once; the top ten hold around 9.5%. Sequencing used liver tumor tissue from sampling region 5. The source of these receptors is a woman aged 55 to 70 with primary liver carcinoma and hepatitis B virus infection. Each CDR3 is given with its conserved first and last residue. The D gene is left open where the match is weak. Expanded clones are given a class, and other clones once, few, many or no size at all.

D gene: .; clone size: .; V gene: TRBV28; J gene: TRBJ1-6; CDR3 DNA: TGTGCCAGCAGTTTATTCAGTAATTCACCCCTCCAATTT; CDR3 protein: CASSLFSNSPLQF
D gene: .; clone size: .; V gene: TRBV7-9; J gene: TRBJ2-3; CDR3 DNA: TGTGCCAGCAGCTTCCGGCATACACAGTATTTT; CDR3 protein: CASSFRHTQYF
D gene: TRBD1; clone size: many; V gene: TRBV5-6; J gene: TRBJ1-2; CDR3 DNA: TGTGCCAGCAGCATCCGGGACAGTCGTTCTGGCTACACCTTC; CDR3 protein: CASSIRDSRSGYTF
D gene: TRBD2; clone size: .; V gene: TRBV6-5; J gene: TRBJ2-7; CDR3 DNA: TGTGCCAACAGCCAACAGGGACTAGGATTGTACGAGCAGTACTTC; CDR3 protein: CANSQQGLGLYEQYF
D gene: .; clone size: .; V gene: TRBV11-2; J gene: TRBJ2-5; CDR3 DNA: TGTCCCAGCAGCTTAGCGGAACTAGGCCAAGAGACCCAGTACTTC; CDR3 protein: CPSSLAELGQETQYF
D gene: TRBD2; clone size: .; V gene: TRBV6-4; J gene: TRBJ2-3; CDR3 DNA: TGTGCCAGCAGTGAGACTAGCACAGATACGCTGTATTTT; CDR3 protein: CASSETSTDTLYF
D gene: .; clone size: many; V gene: TRBV29-1; J gene: TRBJ1-2; CDR3 DNA: TGCAGCGTTGGAGGGGAGGGTTCGAGGGAAAACTATGGCTACACCTTC; CDR3 protein: CSVGGEGSRENYGYTF
D gene: .; clone size: once; V gene: TRBV7-8; J gene: TRBJ1-1; CDR3 DNA: TGTGCCAGCAGTATGGCCACGTTGAACACTGAAGCATTCTTT; CDR3 protein: CASSMATLNTEAFF
D gene: .; clone size: .; V gene: TRBV5-1; J gene: TRBJ2-6; CDR3 DNA: TGCGCCAGCGGCCTAGGACAGAACTCTGGGGCCAACGTCCAGACTTTC; CDR3 protein: CASGLGQNSGANVQTF
D gene: .; clone size: many; V gene: TRBV6-6; J gene: TRBJ1-4; CDR3 DNA: TGTGCCAGCAGCACATCGCGAGGGGTAGAAAAACTGTTTTTT; CDR3 protein: CASSTSRGVEKLFF
D gene: TRBD2; clone size: .; V gene: TRBV28; J gene: TRBJ2-7; CDR3 DNA: TGTGCCAGCAGTCCCCCCACTAGCGGGGCGAGGAGCGAGCAGTACTTC; CDR3 protein: CASSPPTSGARSEQYF
D gene: .; clone size: .; V gene: TRBV20-1; J gene: TRBJ1-2; CDR3 DNA: TGCAGTGCTAGAGATGGCGCAGGGCGGGAGCTATATGGCTACACCTTC; CDR3 protein: CSARDGAGRELYGYTF
D gene: .; clone size: .; V gene: TRBV7-6; J gene: TRBJ1-3; CDR3 DNA: TGTGCCAGCAGCTCCCATGAGGGAAACACCATATATTTT; CDR3 protein: CASSSHEGNTIYF
D gene: .; clone size: .; V gene: TRBV11-2; J gene: TRBJ2-5; CDR3 DNA: TGTGCCAACAGCTTGGGGCTGGGATCGCTAGAGGCCCAGTACTTC; CDR3 protein: CANSLGLGSLEAQYF
D gene: .; clone size: .; V gene: TRBV7-9; J gene: TRBJ2-6; CDR3 DNA: TGTGCCAGCAGCTTACTAGCTGGTTACTCTGGGACCAACGTCCTGACTTTC; CDR3 protein: CASSLLAGYSGTNVLTF
D gene: TRBD2; clone size: .; V gene: TRBV7-8; J gene: TRBJ2-7; CDR3 DNA: TGTGCCAGGAGCTTGTTTCTAGCGGGAACGGAGTACGAGCAGTACTTC; CDR3 protein: CARSLFLAGTEYEQYF
D gene: .; clone size: few; V gene: TRBV11-1; J gene: TRBJ1-1; CDR3 DNA: TGTGCCAGCAGCCATCCGGTCCAACTGAACACTGAAGCTTTTTTT; CDR3 protein: CASSHPVQLNTEAFF
D gene: TRBD2; clone size: .; V gene: TRBV29-1; J gene: TRBJ2-7; CDR3 DNA: TGCAACGTTCCTAGCGGGAGTACCTACGAGCAGTACTTC; CDR3 protein: CNVPSGSTYEQYF
D gene: .; clone size: .; V gene: TRBV7-8; J gene: TRBJ2-1; CDR3 DNA: TGTGCCGGCAGCTTTGGGGGGGGCAGGCGCTACAATGAGCAGTTCTTC; CDR3 protein: CAGSFGGGRRYNEQFF
D gene: TRBD2; clone size: .; V gene: TRBV4-1; J gene: TRBJ2-1; CDR3 DNA: TGCGCCAACAGCCAAGGGGAACTAGCGGGAGGGGAGACCCAGTTCTTC; CDR3 protein: CANSQGELAGGETQFF
D gene: TRBD1; clone size: .; V gene: TRBV29-1; J gene: TRBJ2-3; CDR3 DNA: TGCAGCACAAGACAGGGGGTCCCGGATACGCAGTATTTT; CDR3 protein: CSTRQGVPDTQYF
D gene: .; clone size: many; V gene: TRBV5-1; J gene: TRBJ2-5; CDR3 DNA: TGCGCCAGCAGCTTGGTGATAGGTCGGGCAGAGACCCAGTACTTC; CDR3 protein: CASSLVIGRAETQYF
D gene: .; clone size: .; V gene: TRBV7-3; J gene: TRBJ1-1; CDR3 DNA: TGTGCAAGCAGTCCTGGCCCAACCAACACTAAAGCTTTCTTT; CDR3 protein: CASSPGPTNTKAFF
D gene: .; clone size: .; V gene: TRBV15; J gene: TRBJ2-3; CDR3 DNA: TGTGCCACCAGGGGGACGGAGGGCTCAGATACACAGTATTTT; CDR3 protein: CATRGTEGSDTQYF
D gene: .; clone size: .; V gene: TRBV11-2; J gene: TRBJ2-2; CDR3 DNA: TGTGCTAGCAGCTTTCACCCGAACACCGGGGAGCTGTTTTTT; CDR3 protein: CASSFHPNTGELFF
D gene: TRBD2; clone size: .; V gene: TRBV5-4; J gene: TRBJ2-7; CDR3 DNA: TGTGTCAGCTGCCCCCCAGGCGGGAGGGGGAACTACGAGCAGTACTTC; CDR3 protein: CVSCPPGGRGNYEQYF
D gene: TRBD1; clone size: .; V gene: TRBV7-8; J gene: TRBJ2-2; CDR3 DNA: TGTGCCAGCAGCTTAGCGAGAGGAAACACAGGGGAGTTGGTTTTT; CDR3 protein: CASSLARGNTGELVF
D gene: TRBD1; clone size: once; V gene: TRBV6-1; J gene: TRBJ2-6; CDR3 DNA: TGTGCCGGCAGTGAAGGGGGCCCTGGGACCAACGTCCTGACTTTC; CDR3 protein: CAGSEGGPGTNVLTF
D gene: .; clone size: .; V gene: TRBV28; J gene: TRBJ2-2; CDR3 DNA: TGTGCCAGCTGCCTCGTGACTGGAGCGAACACCGGGGAGCTGTTTTTT; CDR3 protein: CASCLVTGANTGELFF
D gene: .; clone size: many; V gene: TRBV12-3/TRBV12-4; J gene: TRBJ1-2; CDR3 DNA: TGTGCCAGCAGTCCGCACCCGTTTGGGAGAGTGGGCTACACCTTC; CDR3 protein: CASSPHPFGRVGYTF
D gene: .; clone size: few; V gene: TRBV18; J gene: TRBJ1-2; CDR3 DNA: TGTGCCAGCTCACCATCCCGTCAGCAGAACTATGGCTACACCTTC; CDR3 protein: CASSPSRQQNYGYTF
D gene: .; clone size: .; V gene: TRBV28; J gene: TRBJ1-2; CDR3 DNA: TGTGCCAACAGTCTAAAGACAGACTATGGCTACACCTTC; CDR3 protein: CANSLKTDYGYTF
D gene: TRBD1; clone size: once; V gene: TRBV6-5; J gene: TRBJ2-7; CDR3 DNA: TGTGTCAGCAGTTTCGCCAGGACAGGCCTAGGTGGGCTGTACTTC; CDR3 protein: CVSSFARTGLGGLYF
D gene: .; clone size: .; V gene: TRBV10-3; J gene: TRBJ1-1; CDR3 DNA: TGTGCCATCAGTGAGTCGGCTGTTAGGATTGAAGCCTTCTTT; CDR3 protein: CAISESAVRIEAFF
D gene: .; clone size: .; V gene: TRBV12-3/TRBV12-4; J gene: TRBJ1-1; CDR3 DNA: TGTGCCAGCAGTCTCCACCAGGGGCGGCCCGAATCTTTCTTT; CDR3 protein: CASSLHQGRPESFF
D gene: .; clone size: .; V gene: TRBV5-4; J gene: TRBJ2-7; CDR3 DNA: TGTGCCAGCAGCTTGACTGATGGGAGGAGGTACGAGCAGTACTTC; CDR3 protein: CASSLTDGRRYEQYF
D gene: TRBD1; clone size: once; V gene: TRBV28; J gene: TRBJ2-6; CDR3 DNA: TGTGCCAGCACTTCACCCAGGACAGGGGGTGATGTGGCCAACGTCCTGACTTTC; CDR3 protein: CASTSPRTGGDVANVLTF
D gene: TRBD2; clone size: .; V gene: TRBV6-1; J gene: TRBJ2-2; CDR3 DNA: TGTACCAGGAGCTCCGGGACTAGCGTTAACATCGGGGAGCTGTTTTTT; CDR3 protein: CTRSSGTSVNIGELFF
D gene: .; clone size: once; V gene: TRBV4-1; J gene: TRBJ1-2; CDR3 DNA: TGCGCCAGCAGCCACACAGGGACACGGAACTATGGCTACATCTTC; CDR3 protein: CASSHTGTRNYGYIF
D gene: .; clone size: .; V gene: TRBV28; J gene: TRBJ1-5; CDR3 DNA: TGTGCCAGCAGTTTAGGGGGGGGCTCTCAGCCCCATCATTTT; CDR3 protein: CASSLGGGSQPHHF
D gene: .; clone size: many; V gene: TRBV29-1; J gene: TRBJ1-1; CDR3 DNA: TGCAGCGTTATGTATTCCGGGACATTAAACACTGAAGCTTTCTTT; CDR3 protein: CSVMYSGTLNTEAFF
D gene: .; clone size: .; V gene: TRBV6-2/TRBV6-3; J gene: TRBJ2-5; CDR3 DNA: TGTGCCAGCAGTCGACAAGCGGTACAAGAGACCCAGAACTTC; CDR3 protein: CASSRQAVQETQNF
D gene: .; clone size: .; V gene: TRBV28; J gene: TRBJ2-1; CDR3 DNA: TGTGCCAGCTGTTTGGTGTACGAGCCGTTCTTC; CDR3 protein: CASCLVYEPFF
D gene: .; clone size: .; V gene: TRBV28; J gene: TRBJ1-5; CDR3 DNA: TGTGCCAGCAAACCCATCCCGACGGATCAGCCCCATCATTTT; CDR3 protein: CASKPIPTDQPHHF
D gene: .; clone size: .; V gene: TRBV15; J gene: TRBJ2-2; CDR3 DNA: TGTGCCACCAGCAAGAAAAACGCCGGGGAGCTGTTTTTT; CDR3 protein: CATSKKNAGELFF
D gene: .; clone size: .; V gene: TRBV11-3; J gene: TRBJ2-2; CDR3 DNA: TGTGACAGCAGGAGCCATAAGAACACCGGGGAGCTGTTTTTT; CDR3 protein: CDSRSHKNTGELFF
D gene: .; clone size: many; V gene: TRBV4-1; J gene: TRBJ2-7; CDR3 DNA: TGCGCCAGCAGCCAAGAAGGTCGGGACTACGAGCAGTACTTC; CDR3 protein: CASSQEGRDYEQYF
D gene: TRBD2; clone size: .; V gene: TRBV7-6; J gene: TRBJ2-2; CDR3 DNA: TGTGCCAGCAGGATAGGGGCTAGCGGGAGTTCGAACACCGGGGAGCTGTTTTTT; CDR3 protein: CASRIGASGSSNTGELFF
D gene: .; clone size: .; V gene: TRBV29-1; J gene: TRBJ2-1; CDR3 DNA: TGCAGTGTTGTTCCGGAGTTCAATGAGGAGTTCTTC; CDR3 protein: CSVVPEFNEEFF
D gene: TRBD1; clone size: many; V gene: TRBV7-9; J gene: TRBJ1-2; CDR3 DNA: TGTGCCAGCAGCCGGGACAGGGGAAGTGGCTACACCTTC; CDR3 protein: CASSRDRGSGYTF
D gene: .; clone size: .; V gene: TRBV6-5; J gene: TRBJ2-1; CDR3 DNA: TGTGCCAGCAGCCTCGGACTCCCGAAATACGATGAGCAGTTCTTC; CDR3 protein: CASSLGLPKYDEQFF
D gene: .; clone size: .; V gene: TRBV6-5; J gene: TRBJ2-7; CDR3 DNA: TGTACCAGCAATCCCCAGGGGGGTGGCTACGAGCAGTACTTC; CDR3 protein: CTSNPQGGGYEQYF
D gene: .; clone size: .; V gene: TRBV18; J gene: TRBJ2-5; CDR3 DNA: TGTGCCAGCTCACAACAGGAAGAGACCCAGTACTTC; CDR3 protein: CASSQQEETQYF
D gene: .; clone size: .; V gene: TRBV11-3; J gene: TRBJ2-1; CDR3 DNA: TGTCCCAGCAGCTTACTAATGGGGGATTACAATGAGCAGTTCTTC; CDR3 protein: CPSSLLMGDYNEQFF
D gene: TRBD2; clone size: .; V gene: TRBV5-5; J gene: TRBJ2-1; CDR3 DNA: TGTGCCAGCAGCTCGACTAGCGGGAGTTGGGGTGAGGAGTTCTTC; CDR3 protein: CASSSTSGSWGEEFF
D gene: .; clone size: .; V gene: TRBV20-1; J gene: TRBJ1-5; CDR3 DNA: TGCAGTGCTAGCCCGCCTACTAGCAATCAGCCCCAGCATTTT; CDR3 protein: CSASPPTSNQPQHF
D gene: .; clone size: .; V gene: TRBV11-3; J gene: TRBJ2-3; CDR3 DNA: TGTGCCAGCAGCTTAGATCCTTCCAGTTTCGCCCCCTTTTTC; CDR3 protein: CASSLDPSSFAPFF
D gene: TRBD2; clone size: medium-sized; V gene: TRBV11-3; J gene: TRBJ2-1; CDR3 DNA: TGTGCCAGCAGCTTAGGCGGGAGCACTAATGAGCAGTTCTTC; CDR3 protein: CASSLGGSTNEQFF